This T cell receptor beta chain was documented in a study of blood T cell repertoires in COVID-19 (TCRdb year 2020). A note on the overall study: Samples covering the acute and convalescent phases of COVID-19 were provided by collaborators in the United States, Italy and Spain. The prospective study material was composed of cDNA or gDNA derived from T cells, B-cell-depleted T cells, or PBMCs. Subjects who had been exposed to COVID-19, were actively infected with it, or had recovered from it provided the deeply sampled blood TCRbeta repertoires that made up the dataset. The repertoires were made available in a free public database intended to serve as a resource for research on the immune response to SARS-CoV-2. The samples were drawn from the first 160 participants of the ongoing ImmuneRACE study and from roughly 1,300 subjects provided by 6 global collaborators. The sample metadata nearly always contained a de-identified subject ID, COVID-19 status, age in years and sex. HLA class I and class II types, where available, came from metadata supplied by the sample provider rather than from assay-based typing.

General conclusions and limits of the study: How much clinical and demographic metadata was included differed by source and by participant, and the metadata was provided uncurated.

TCRbeta CDR3 regions were amplified from genomic DNA using the immunoSEQ Assay, a bias-controlled multiplex PCR. Per the source publication's procedure: The number of nucleated cells in each sample was estimated by amplification of reference gene primers within the assay. To quantify the absolute abundance of each unique TCRbeta CDR3 rearrangement, sequence reads were collapsed and filtered. For each sample, productive Simpson clonality was calculated by taking the square root of Simpson's diversity index across productive rearrangements. Drawn from immuneACCESS, this table holds only the in-frame rearrangements with V and J called that TCRdb kept. Clones are partly lost; checked studies trace under half to an unresolved V gene and leave the rest unexplained. V and J calls and clone size are copied from that table; D and trimming were computed from the DNA. The sample has some 340,000 clones on record, 85% of them singletons. Together, the top ten hold 3% to 4% of the sample.

With respect to this clone: The clone's antigen remains unknown. There are no base qualities to consult, and no much larger clone falls within one base.

Whole blood was collected in K2EDTA tubes by collaborating institutions according to the institutions' own protocols. Collaborator samples were shipped for TCRbeta analysis as frozen whole blood, isolated PBMCs, or DNA extracted from either sample type. V has 6 bases trimmed and J has 7 bases trimmed; junction bases matching no gene number 14. The germline V gene (reference sequence) gives CDR1 as SGHNT and CDR2 as YYREEE. The CDR3 contains 17 residues, cysteine and phenylalanine counted. CDR3 DNA is the only sequence kept; it has 51 bases, read in frame from the first base. Material for sequencing was peripheral blood. Recombination linked TRBV5-4 to TRBJ2-1; a stretch of 12 junction bases matches TRBD2. The clonotype originates from a woman aged 18 to 35 with acute or convalescent COVID-19. The bases are TGTGCCAGCAAGGGGCTAGCGGGGGGGCCAGCAGGGAATGAGCAGTTCTTC. Its protein is CASKGLAGGPAGNEQFF.